This paragraph covers one TCR beta chain sequence. Seattle cases were enrolled at active infection and followed longitudinally. This specimen belongs to a study of blood T cell repertoires in COVID-19. Study at large: Material from acute and convalescent COVID-19 was sourced from the United States, Italy and Spain. T cells, B-cell-depleted T cells, or PBMCs provided the cDNA or gDNA that served as material.

As handled by the study authors: By means of reference gene primer amplification, nucleated cell counts were estimated. The protocol was immunoSEQ multiplex PCR, while the TCRdb copy is restricted to in-frame clones and leaves out a portion. V, J and clone size are taken as reported in that table, and D and trimming were inferred from the DNA itself. The table records about 130,000 clones, around 79% of them present only once. Per the germline V gene, CDR1 is MGHRA and CDR2 is YSYEKL. The length of the CDR3 is 19 residues. Trimming took 3 bases from V and 2 from J; bases not matched to a gene: 17. The source of this sequence is a woman in her 70s with COVID-19, enrolled during active disease. The chain carries TRBV4-1 and TRBJ1-2; TRBD1 aligns across 8 bases. Input material: peripheral blood. CDR3 in amino acids: CASSQPAGPRGRTNYGYTF. CDR3 coding DNA: TGCGCCAGCAGCCAGCCGGCGGGACCCAGGGGGCGCACGAACTATGGCTACACCTTC.